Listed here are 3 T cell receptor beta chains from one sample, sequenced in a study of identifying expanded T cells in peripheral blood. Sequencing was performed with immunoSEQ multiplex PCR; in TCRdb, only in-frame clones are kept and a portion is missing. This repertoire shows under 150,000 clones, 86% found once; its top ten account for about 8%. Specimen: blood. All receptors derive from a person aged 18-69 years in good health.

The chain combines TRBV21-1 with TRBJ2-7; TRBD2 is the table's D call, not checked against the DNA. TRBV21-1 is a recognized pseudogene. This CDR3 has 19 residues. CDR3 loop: CASSTQGTGLAGSSYEQYF. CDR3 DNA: TGTGCCAGCAGCACTCAAGGAACGGGACTAGCGGGAAGTTCCTACGAGCAGTACTTC.

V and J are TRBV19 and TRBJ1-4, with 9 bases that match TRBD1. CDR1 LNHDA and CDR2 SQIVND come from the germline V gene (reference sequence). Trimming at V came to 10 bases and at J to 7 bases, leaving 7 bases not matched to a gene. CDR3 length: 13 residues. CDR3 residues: CATEDRGVEKLFF. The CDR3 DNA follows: TGTGCCACCGAGGACAGGGGAGTTGAAAAACTGTTTTTT.

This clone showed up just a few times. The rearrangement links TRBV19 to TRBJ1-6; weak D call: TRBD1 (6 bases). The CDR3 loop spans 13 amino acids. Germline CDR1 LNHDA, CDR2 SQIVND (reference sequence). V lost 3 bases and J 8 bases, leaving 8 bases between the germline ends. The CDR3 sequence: CASSIQGHSPLHF. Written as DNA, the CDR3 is TGTGCCAGTAGTATTCAGGGGCATTCACCCCTCCACTTT.